Below are 21 T cell receptor beta chains sequenced from a single sample in a study of T cells in Graves' hyperthyroidism and ophthalmopathy. Amplification yielded TCR beta CDR3 regions, with RNA transcripts as the source. The study used the HTBI primer set for a first-round RT-PCR of the TCR CDR3. TCRdb reanalysed the multiplex PCR reads using MiXCR and keeps one entry per CDR3 protein. This sample has about 400,000 distinct CDR3 sequences, with over 13% found just once. The sequenced sample was blood. These receptors all stem from a middle-aged man with Graves' ophthalmopathy.

This clonotype has at least ten counts. CDR3 DNA sequence: TGTGCCAGCAGCTTAGTTGAGGGATTCAACCAGCCCCAGCATTTT. Protein sequence: CASSLVEGFNQPQHF. V gene TRBV7-2 combines with J gene TRBJ1-5; unclear D gene. The CDR3 covers 15 residues. Trimming took off 1 base at V and 7 bases at J, with 14 bases between the two ends. CDR1 and CDR2 (germline): SGHTA, FQGNSA.

The sample holds many counts of this clonotype. The rearrangement joins TRBV29-1 to TRBJ2-1; D unresolved. CDR3 length equals 11 residues. Germline CDR1 and CDR2: SQVTM and ANQGSEA. The ends were cut back, 7 bases at V and 7 bases at J, with 11 bases in the middle. Here the CDR3 DNA reads TGCAGCGAAACCCTTGGGAATGAGCAGTTCTTC. Protein: CSETLGNEQFF.

The chain uses TRBV7-3 and TRBJ2-3; D could derive from TRBD1 or TRBD2 (5 bases each). CDR1 is SGHTA, CDR2 FQGTGA, per germline. V was cut by 2 bases and J by 0 bases, with 12 bases left in between. The length of the CDR3 is 16 residues. CDR3 region: CASSLLATVSTDTQYF. Here the CDR3 DNA reads TGTGCCAGCAGCTTATTAGCGACAGTCAGCACAGATACGCAGTATTTT.

This clonotype was seen many times. The gene calls are TRBV3-1 and TRBJ2-1, with 7 nucleotides matching TRBD2. Germline loops: CDR1 LGHDT, CDR2 YNNKEL (reference sequence). V was pared by 1 base and J by 0 bases, with 15 bases of the junction left unmatched. The CDR3 covers 20 residues. CDR3 bases: TGTGCCAGCAGCCAAGTCTATTGGTCTAGCGGTTCGCGCTCCTACAATGAGCAGTTCTTC. It is translated as CASSQVYWSSGSRSYNEQFF.

Concerning this clonotype: A much larger clone lies a single base off, so this may be a read error. The V gene is TRBV6-1, the J gene TRBJ1-3, with TRBD1 identical over 12 bases. The CDR3 runs to 15 residues. CDR1 and CDR2 from the germline V gene are MNHNS and SASEGT. DNA for the CDR3: TGTGCCAGCAGTGACGGGACAGGGGGCGGAAACACCATATGTTTT. This codes for CASSDGTGGGNTICF.

This clonotype was detected only a few times. CDR3 nucleotide sequence: TGTGCCAGCAGAGCGGGAGGGCTCTCCTCCTACGAGCAGTACTTC. This gives the protein CASRAGGLSSYEQYF. This rearrangement joins TRBV25-1 to TRBJ2-7; 10 nucleotides agree with TRBD2. After removal of 6 bases from V and 0 bases from J, the junction contained 5 bases not matched to a gene. From germline, CDR1 is MGHDK and CDR2 SYGVNS. This CDR3 has 15 amino acids.

The V and J genes are TRBV5-1 and TRBJ2-5; D not certain. Germline V gene data show CDR1 as SGHRS and CDR2 as YFSETQ. V was pared by 0 bases and J by 4 bases, with 10 bases between. The CDR3 extends over 14 amino acids. CDR3 amino acids: CASSLAQSGETQYF. CDR3 in DNA: TGCGCCAGCAGCTTGGCCCAGAGTGGAGAGACCCAGTACTTC. Complete variable domain (other parts from reference TRBV5-1 and TRBJ2-5): KAGVTQTPRYLIKTRGQQVTLSCSPISGHRSVSWYQQTPGQGLQFLFEYFSETQRNKGNFPGRFSGRQFSNSRSEMNVSTLELGDSALYLCASSLAQSGETQYFGPGTRLLVL.

This clonotype was recorded many times. This chain uses TRBV11-2 with TRBJ2-7; D is perhaps TRBD2 (5 bases). The germline V gene encodes CDR1 SGHAT and CDR2 FQNNGV. V was shortened by 3 bases and J by 1 base, with 13 bases between the two germline ends. CDR3 length: 15 residues. The CDR3 sequence is CASSFRLARSYEQYF. DNA of the CDR3: TGTGCCAGCAGCTTCCGGCTAGCCCGTTCCTACGAGCAGTACTTC. Based on the CDR3 plus reference TRBV11-2 and TRBJ2-7, the full variable domain is EAGVAQSPRYKIIEKRQSVAFWCNPISGHATLYWYQQILGQGPKLLIQFQNNGVVDDSQLPKDRFSAERLKGVDSTLKIQPAKLEDSAVYLCASSFRLARSYEQYFGPGTRLTVT.

The chain joins TRBV4-1 to TRBJ2-7; D remains unclear. Germline CDR1 reads MGHRA; CDR2 reads YSYEKL. Trimming removed 1 base at V and 6 bases at J, with 10 bases between. This CDR3 has 13 amino acids. The CDR3 is CASSQATSTEQYF. Here the CDR3 DNA reads TGCGCCAGCAGCCAAGCGACGTCTACCGAGCAGTACTTC.

This clonotype appeared many times. V and J are TRBV12-3 or TRBV12-4 and TRBJ1-1, with D hard to call. The CDR3 sequence is 14 residues long. V was cut by 4 bases and J by 5 bases, with 14 bases left in between. The CDR3 reads CASSSTPGWTEAFF. CDR3 DNA: TGTGCCAGCAGTTCAACCCCTGGATGGACTGAAGCTTTCTTT.

This clonotype was seen more than once but under ten times. The chain is built from TRBV7-2 and TRBJ2-7, with TRBD2 matching over 11 bases. From germline, CDR1 is SGHTA and CDR2 FQGNSA. This CDR3 has 14 amino acids. Unmatched junction bases numbered 6, after V lost 5 bases and J lost 6 bases. In DNA, the CDR3 is TGTGCCAGCAGCCCGGGACTAGCGGTTTTCGAGCAGTACTTC. This translates into CASSPGLAVFEQYF.

For this clonotype: A single base separates this from a much larger clone, so it may be a read error. This is likely a read error, given that the CDR3 carries no conserved phenylalanine or tryptophan at its end. The V call is TRBV3-1, the J call TRBJ1-1; D possibly corresponds to TRBD1 (5 bases). This CDR3 spans 14 amino acids. V was cut by 8 bases and J by 0 bases, with 13 bases left in between. The germline V gene has CDR1 LGHDT and CDR2 YNNKEL (reference sequence). The CDR3 loop reads CASQNGQMNTEAFS. The DNA of the CDR3 is TGTGCCAGCCAAAACGGACAAATGAACACTGAAGCTTTCTCT.

This clonotype was seen repeatedly, ten times or more. The J gene is TRBJ2-3, the V gene TRBV27; 8 bases map to TRBD2. V trimming: 5 bases; J trimming: 0 bases; junction bases outside the gene matches: 4. Germline CDR1 reads MNHEY; CDR2 reads SMNVEV (reference sequence). This CDR3 is 15 amino acids long. CDR3 nucleotide sequence: TGTGCCAGCAGTATGGAGCGGGAGAGCACAGATACGCAGTATTTT. It translates to CASSMERESTDTQYF.

This clonotype was detected a few times. The chain recombines TRBV20-1 with TRBJ2-7; 8 bases line up with TRBD2. After removal of 6 bases from V and 0 bases from J, the junction contained 7 bases not matched to a gene. The CDR3 runs to 14 residues. Germline V gene data show CDR1 as DFQATT and CDR2 as SNEGSKA (reference sequence). Here the CDR3 DNA reads TGCAGTGCCAGTACTAGCGGCAACTCCTACGAGCAGTACTTC. Its protein is CSASTSGNSYEQYF.

This clonotype was seen many times. The V call is TRBV11-2, the J call TRBJ2-2; D gene uncertain. Germline V gene lookup returns CDR1 SGHAT and CDR2 FQNNGV. Trimming removed 2 bases at V and 8 bases at J, with 6 bases between. The CDR3 consists of 12 residues. CDR3 residues: CASSLRAGELFF. CDR3 DNA sequence: TGTGCCAGCAGCTTACGTGCTGGGGAGCTGTTTTTT.

In this sample, this clonotype turned up many times. The chain carries TRBV29-1 and TRBJ2-1; D possibly corresponds to TRBD2 (6 bases). The CDR3 has 13 amino acids. V was clipped by 1 base and J by 6 bases, with 10 bases between them. The V gene's germline CDR1 is SQVTM and CDR2 ANQGSEA. Here the CDR3 reads CSVEVTRGNEQFF. Here the CDR3 DNA reads TGCAGCGTTGAAGTGACTAGGGGCAATGAGCAGTTCTTC.

This clonotype was seen at least ten times. The chain uses TRBV6-1 and TRBJ1-1; TRBD1 agrees at 7 bases. After removal of 7 bases from V and 4 bases from J, the junction contained 9 bases not matched to a gene. The CDR3 covers 14 residues. Germline V CDR1 and CDR2: MNHNS, SASEGT. Here the CDR3 DNA reads TGTGCCAGCACCTGGACAGGCCGTTTCACTGAAGCTTTCTTT. It encodes CASTWTGRFTEAFF.

This clonotype was detected ten times or more. The chain carries TRBV28 and TRBJ2-7, with 12 positions matching TRBD1. V was pared by 6 bases and J by 5 bases, with 8 bases of the junction left unmatched. This CDR3 contains 15 residues. Germline V gene lookup returns CDR1 MDHEN and CDR2 SYDVKM. CDR3 amino acids: CASRVSGTGGDEQYF. The DNA for the CDR3 is TGTGCCAGCAGGGTTTCCGGGACAGGGGGCGACGAGCAGTACTTC. Full variable domain (missing parts from reference TRBV28 and TRBJ2-7): DVKVTQSSRYLVKRTGEKVFLECVQDMDHENMFWYRQDPGLGLRLIYFSYDVKMKEKGDIPEGYSVSREKKERFSLILESASTNQTSMYLCASRVSGTGGDEQYFGPGTRLTVT.

This clonotype has ten or more counts. The CDR3 sequence is CASSHTGEAFF. The CDR3, as DNA: TGTGCCAGCAGCCATACTGGGGAAGCTTTCTTT. The rearrangement links TRBV3-1 to TRBJ1-1; D not resolved. The length of the CDR3 is 11 residues. Trimming stripped 3 bases from V and 8 bases from J, with 7 bases between. Per germline, CDR1 LGHDT and CDR2 YNNKEL (reference sequence).

At least ten counts were recorded for this clonotype. The chain couples TRBV13 to TRBJ1-2; D is ambiguous. CDR1 PRHDT and CDR2 FYEKMQ come from the germline V gene (reference sequence). Trimming cost V 2 bases and J 7 bases, with 8 bases left between them. The CDR3 runs to 12 residues. The CDR3 region is CASSLSPGGYTF. DNA for the CDR3: TGTGCCAGCAGCTTATCACCGGGTGGCTACACCTTC.

There are many counts of this clonotype. J is TRBJ2-6 and V is TRBV3-1; perhaps TRBD2 as D (5 bases). With 4 bases removed from V and 2 bases from J, the gap between germline ends came to 15 bases. The CDR3 contains 17 residues. The germline V gene encodes CDR1 LGHDT and CDR2 YNNKEL (reference sequence). CDR3 sequence: CASSPFGEIPGANVLTF. DNA of the CDR3: TGTGCCAGCAGCCCCTTCGGGGAGATCCCTGGGGCCAACGTCCTGACTTTC.